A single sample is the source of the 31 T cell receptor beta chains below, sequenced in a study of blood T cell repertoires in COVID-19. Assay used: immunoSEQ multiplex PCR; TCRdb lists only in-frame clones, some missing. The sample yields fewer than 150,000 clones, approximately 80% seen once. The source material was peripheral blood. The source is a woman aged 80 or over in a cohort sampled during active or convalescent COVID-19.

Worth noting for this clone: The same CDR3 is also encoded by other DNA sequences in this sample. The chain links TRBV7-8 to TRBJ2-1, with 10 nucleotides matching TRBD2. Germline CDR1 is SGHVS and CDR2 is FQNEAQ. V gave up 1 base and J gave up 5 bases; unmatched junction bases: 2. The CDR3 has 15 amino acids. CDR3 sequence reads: CASSLGAGGNNEQFF. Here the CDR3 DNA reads TGTGCCAGCAGCTTAGGAGCGGGGGGGAACAATGAGCAGTTCTTC.

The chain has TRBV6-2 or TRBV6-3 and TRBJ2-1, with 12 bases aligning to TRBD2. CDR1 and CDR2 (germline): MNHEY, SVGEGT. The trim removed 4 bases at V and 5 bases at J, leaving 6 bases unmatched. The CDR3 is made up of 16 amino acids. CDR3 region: CASSSYSSGGDNEQFF. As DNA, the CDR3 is TGTGCCAGCAGTTCCTACTCTAGCGGGGGGGACAATGAGCAGTTCTTC.

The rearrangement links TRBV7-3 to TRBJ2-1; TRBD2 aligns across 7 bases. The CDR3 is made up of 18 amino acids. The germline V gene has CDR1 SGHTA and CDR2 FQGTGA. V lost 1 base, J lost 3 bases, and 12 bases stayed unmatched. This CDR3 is CASSLMGRVRGSYNEQFF. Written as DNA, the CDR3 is TGTGCCAGCAGCTTAATGGGTCGGGTGCGGGGGAGCTACAATGAGCAGTTCTTC.

The CDR3 nucleotides are TGTGCCTGCAGGGGGTGGGACACTGAAGCTTTCTTT. Its translation is CACRGWDTEAFF. The rearrangement joins TRBV30 to TRBJ1-1; TRBD1 aligns across 7 bases. The junction had 4 bases not matched to a gene; V was cut back by 6 bases and J by 3 bases. Germline CDR1 and CDR2: GTSNPN and SVGIG (reference sequence). The CDR3 is made up of 12 amino acids.

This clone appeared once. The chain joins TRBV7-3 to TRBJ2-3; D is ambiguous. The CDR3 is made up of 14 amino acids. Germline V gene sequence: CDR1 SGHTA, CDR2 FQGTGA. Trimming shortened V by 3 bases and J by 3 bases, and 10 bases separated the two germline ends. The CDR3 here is CASSFQTGTDTQYF. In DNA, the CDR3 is TGTGCCAGCAGCTTCCAGACTGGAACAGATACGCAGTATTTT. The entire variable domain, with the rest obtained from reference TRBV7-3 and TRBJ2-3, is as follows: GAGVSQTPSNKVTEKGKYVELRCDPISGHTALYWYRQSLGQGPEFLIYFQGTGAADDSGLPNDRFFAVRPEGSVSTLKIQRTERGDSAVYLCASSFQTGTDTQYFGPGTRLTVL.

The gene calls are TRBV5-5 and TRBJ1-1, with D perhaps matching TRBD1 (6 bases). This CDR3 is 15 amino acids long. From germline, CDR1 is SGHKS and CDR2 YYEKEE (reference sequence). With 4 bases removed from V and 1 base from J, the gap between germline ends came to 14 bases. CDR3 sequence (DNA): TGTGCCAGCAGCGCCCGACAGGCAACGAACACTGAAGCTTTCTTT. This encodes CASSARQATNTEAFF. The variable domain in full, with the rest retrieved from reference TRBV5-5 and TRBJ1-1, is DAGVTQSPTHLIKTRGQQVTLRCSPISGHKSVSWYQQVLGQGPQFIFQYYEKEERGRGNFPDRFSARQFPNYSSELNVNALLLGDSALYLCASSARQATNTEAFFGQGTRLTVV.

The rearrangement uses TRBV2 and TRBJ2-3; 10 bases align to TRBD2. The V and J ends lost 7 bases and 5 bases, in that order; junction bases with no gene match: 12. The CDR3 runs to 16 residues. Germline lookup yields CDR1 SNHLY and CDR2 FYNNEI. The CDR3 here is CASMRELAGVQDTQYF. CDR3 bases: TGTGCCAGCATGCGGGAGCTAGCGGGGGTACAAGATACGCAGTATTTT.

CDR3 coding DNA: TGTGCCAGCAGCGTAGAGGCTAGCTTGGACAATGAGCAGTTCTTC. It specifies CASSVEASLDNEQFF. This chain links TRBV9 with TRBJ2-1, with D maybe TRBD2 (5 bases). This CDR3 spans 15 amino acids. V lost 0 bases and J 5 bases, leaving 12 bases between the germline ends. Germline loops: CDR1 SGDLS, CDR2 YYNGEE.

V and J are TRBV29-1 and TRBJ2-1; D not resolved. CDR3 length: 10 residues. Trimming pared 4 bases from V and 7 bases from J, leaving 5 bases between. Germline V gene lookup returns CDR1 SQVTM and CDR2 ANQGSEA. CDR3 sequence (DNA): TGCAGCGTTGGTCCGAATGAGCAGTTCTTC. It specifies CSVGPNEQFF.

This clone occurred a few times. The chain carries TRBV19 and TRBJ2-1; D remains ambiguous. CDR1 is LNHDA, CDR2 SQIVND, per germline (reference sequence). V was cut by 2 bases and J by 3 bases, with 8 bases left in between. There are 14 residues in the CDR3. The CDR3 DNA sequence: TGTGCCAGTAGTATATACGCAGGCTACAATGAGCAGTTCTTC. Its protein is CASSIYAGYNEQFF.

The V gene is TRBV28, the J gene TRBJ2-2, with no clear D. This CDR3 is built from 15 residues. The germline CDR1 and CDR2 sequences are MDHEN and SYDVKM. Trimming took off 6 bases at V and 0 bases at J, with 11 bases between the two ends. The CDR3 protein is CASSPLPANTGELFF. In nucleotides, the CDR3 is TGTGCCAGCAGCCCGCTCCCAGCGAACACCGGGGAGCTGTTTTTT.

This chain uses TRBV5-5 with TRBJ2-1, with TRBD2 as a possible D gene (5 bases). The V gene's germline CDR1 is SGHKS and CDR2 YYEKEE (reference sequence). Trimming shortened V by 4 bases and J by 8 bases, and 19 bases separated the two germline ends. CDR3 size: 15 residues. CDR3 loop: CASSGMPGFVDEQFF. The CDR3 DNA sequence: TGTGCCAGCAGCGGAATGCCGGGATTCGTGGATGAGCAGTTCTTC.

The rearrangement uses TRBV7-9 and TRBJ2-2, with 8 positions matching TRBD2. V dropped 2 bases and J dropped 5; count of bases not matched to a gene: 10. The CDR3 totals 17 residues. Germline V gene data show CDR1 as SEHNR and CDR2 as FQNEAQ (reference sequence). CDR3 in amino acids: CASSLRFSSGGTGELFF. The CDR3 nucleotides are TGTGCCAGCAGCTTACGTTTTTCGAGCGGGGGTACCGGGGAGCTGTTTTTT.

CDR3 sequence reads: CASSPPDREEETQYF. The CDR3 region has the DNA TGTGCCAGCAGCCCCCCGGACAGGGAAGAAGAGACCCAGTACTTC. The V call is TRBV5-4, the J call TRBJ2-5, with 8 bases matching TRBD1. Trimming took 4 bases from V and 3 from J; bases not matched to a gene: 8. CDR1 and CDR2 (germline): SGHNT, YYREEE (reference sequence). The CDR3 is 15 residues long.

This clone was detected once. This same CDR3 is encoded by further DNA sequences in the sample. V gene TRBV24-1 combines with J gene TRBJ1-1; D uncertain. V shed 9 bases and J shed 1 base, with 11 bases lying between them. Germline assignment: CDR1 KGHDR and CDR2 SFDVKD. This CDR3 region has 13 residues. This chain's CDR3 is CATQRGANTEAFF. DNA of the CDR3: TGTGCCACCCAGCGGGGAGCGAACACTGAAGCTTTCTTT.

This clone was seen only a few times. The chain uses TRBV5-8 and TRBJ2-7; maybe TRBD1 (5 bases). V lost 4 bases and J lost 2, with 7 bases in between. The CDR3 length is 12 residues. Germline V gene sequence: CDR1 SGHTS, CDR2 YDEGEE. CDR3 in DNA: TGTGCCAGCAGCCGACAGACCTACGAGCAGTACTTC. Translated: CASSRQTYEQYF. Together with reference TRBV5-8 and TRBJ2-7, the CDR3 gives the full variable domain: EAGVTQSPTHLIKTRGQQATLRCSPISGHTSVYWYQQALGLGLQFLLWYDEGEERNRGNFPPRFSGRQFPNYSSELNVNALELEDSALYLCASSRQTYEQYFGPGTRLTVT.

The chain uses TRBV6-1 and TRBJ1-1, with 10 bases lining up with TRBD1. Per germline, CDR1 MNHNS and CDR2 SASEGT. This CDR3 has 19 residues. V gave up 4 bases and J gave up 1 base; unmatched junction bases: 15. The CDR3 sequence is CASSAYSGTGALRNTEAFF. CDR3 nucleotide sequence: TGTGCCAGCAGTGCCTATTCCGGGACAGGGGCTCTACGGAACACTGAAGCTTTCTTT.

CDR3 in amino acids: CSASGQGSGLADTQYF. In nucleotides, the CDR3 is TGCAGTGCTAGTGGGCAGGGTAGCGGATTAGCAGATACGCAGTATTTT. V is TRBV20-1 and J is TRBJ2-3; possibly TRBD2 for D (6 bases). Germline V gene lookup returns CDR1 DFQATT and CDR2 SNEGSKA (reference sequence). The CDR3 has 16 amino acids. V lost 3 bases, J lost 4 bases, and 20 bases lay in between.

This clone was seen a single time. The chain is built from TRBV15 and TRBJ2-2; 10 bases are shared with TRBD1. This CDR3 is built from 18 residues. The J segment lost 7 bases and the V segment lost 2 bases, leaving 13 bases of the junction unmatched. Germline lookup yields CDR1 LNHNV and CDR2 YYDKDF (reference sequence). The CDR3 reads CATSRPRQGARFGGELFF. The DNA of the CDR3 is TGTGCCACCAGCAGACCCCGACAGGGGGCGAGATTTGGCGGGGAGCTGTTTTTT.

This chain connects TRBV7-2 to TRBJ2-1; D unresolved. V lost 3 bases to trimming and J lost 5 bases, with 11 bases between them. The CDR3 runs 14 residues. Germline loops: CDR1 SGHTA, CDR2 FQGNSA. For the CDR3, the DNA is TGTGCCAGCAGCTTCATGACAAGAAACAATGAGCAGTTCTTC. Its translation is CASSFMTRNNEQFF.

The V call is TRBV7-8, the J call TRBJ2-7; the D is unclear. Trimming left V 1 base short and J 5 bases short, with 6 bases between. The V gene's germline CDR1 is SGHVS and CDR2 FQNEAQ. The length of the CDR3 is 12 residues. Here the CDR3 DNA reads TGTGCCAGCAGCTTAGACTTCGACGAGCAGTACGTC. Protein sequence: CASSLDFDEQYV.

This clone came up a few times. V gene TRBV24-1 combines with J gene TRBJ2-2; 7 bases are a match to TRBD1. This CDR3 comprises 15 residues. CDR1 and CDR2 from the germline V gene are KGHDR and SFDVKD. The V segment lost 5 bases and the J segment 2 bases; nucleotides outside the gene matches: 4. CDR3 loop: CATSGQGQNTGELFF. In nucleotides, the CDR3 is TGTGCCACCAGTGGACAGGGTCAAAACACCGGGGAGCTGTTTTTT.

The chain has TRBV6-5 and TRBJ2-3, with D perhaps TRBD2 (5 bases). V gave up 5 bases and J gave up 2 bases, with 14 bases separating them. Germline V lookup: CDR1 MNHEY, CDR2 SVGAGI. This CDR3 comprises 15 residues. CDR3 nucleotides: TGTGCCAGCAGTCGAACACGGGGTCCCACAGATACGCAGTATTTT. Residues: CASSRTRGPTDTQYF.

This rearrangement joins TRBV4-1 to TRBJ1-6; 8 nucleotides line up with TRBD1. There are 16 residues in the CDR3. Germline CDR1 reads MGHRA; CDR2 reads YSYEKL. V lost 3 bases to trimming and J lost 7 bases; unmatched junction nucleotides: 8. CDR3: CASSQRDRGHNSPLHF. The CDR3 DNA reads TGCGCCAGCAGCCAGAGAGACAGGGGTCACAATTCACCCCTCCACTTT.

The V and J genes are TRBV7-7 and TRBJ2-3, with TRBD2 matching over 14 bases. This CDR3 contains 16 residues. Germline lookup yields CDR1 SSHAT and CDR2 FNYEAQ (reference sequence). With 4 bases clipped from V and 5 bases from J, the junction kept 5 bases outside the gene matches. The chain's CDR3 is CASSSGLAGVGDTQYF. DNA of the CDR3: TGTGCCAGCAGCTCGGGACTAGCGGGGGTGGGAGATACGCAGTATTTT.

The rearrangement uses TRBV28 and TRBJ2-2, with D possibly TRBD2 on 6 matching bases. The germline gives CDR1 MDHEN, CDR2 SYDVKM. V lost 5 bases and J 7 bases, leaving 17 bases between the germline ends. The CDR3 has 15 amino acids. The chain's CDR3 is CASSTSTRLGGELFF. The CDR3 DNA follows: TGTGCCAGCAGTACATCGACTAGACTCGGCGGGGAGCTGTTTTTT.

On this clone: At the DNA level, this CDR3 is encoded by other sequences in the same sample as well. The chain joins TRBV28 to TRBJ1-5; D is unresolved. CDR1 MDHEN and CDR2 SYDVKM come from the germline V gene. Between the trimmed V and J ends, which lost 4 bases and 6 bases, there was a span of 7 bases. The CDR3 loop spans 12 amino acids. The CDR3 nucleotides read TGTGCCAGCAGTTCCCCAGGTCAGCCCCAGCATTTT. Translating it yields CASSSPGQPQHF.

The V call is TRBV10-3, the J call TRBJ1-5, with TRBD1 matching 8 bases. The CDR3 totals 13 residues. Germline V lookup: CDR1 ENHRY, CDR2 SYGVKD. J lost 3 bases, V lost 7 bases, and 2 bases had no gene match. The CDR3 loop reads CAIKGQVNQPQHF. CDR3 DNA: TGTGCCATCAAGGGACAGGTCAATCAGCCCCAGCATTTT.

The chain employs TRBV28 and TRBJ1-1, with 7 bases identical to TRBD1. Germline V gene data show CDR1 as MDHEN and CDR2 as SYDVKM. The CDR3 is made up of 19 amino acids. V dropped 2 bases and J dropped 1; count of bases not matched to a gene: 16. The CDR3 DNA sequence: TGTGCCAGCAGTTTAACGCGAGGGTGGGGCAGGGGGGCGAACACTGAAGCTTTCTTT. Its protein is CASSLTRGWGRGANTEAFF.

DNA for the CDR3: TGTGCCAGCAGCTTAGACGAGAGCACAGATACGCAGTATTTT. Its protein product is CASSLDESTDTQYF. This chain joins TRBV11-2 and TRBJ2-3; no clear D gene. V was trimmed by 0 bases and J by 0 bases, leaving 4 bases between them. The CDR3 runs 14 residues. Germline CDR1 and CDR2: SGHAT and FQNNGV. The full variable domain, with the rest looked up from reference TRBV11-2 and TRBJ2-3, is EAGVAQSPRYKIIEKRQSVAFWCNPISGHATLYWYQQILGQGPKLLIQFQNNGVVDDSQLPKDRFSAERLKGVDSTLKIQPAKLEDSAVYLCASSLDESTDTQYFGPGTRLTVL.

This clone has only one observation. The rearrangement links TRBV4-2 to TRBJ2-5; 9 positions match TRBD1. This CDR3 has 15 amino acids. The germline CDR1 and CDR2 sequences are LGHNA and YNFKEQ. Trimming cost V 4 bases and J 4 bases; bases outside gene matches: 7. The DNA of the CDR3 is TGTGCCAGCAGCCTCCAACAGGGGGCGAGAGAGACCCAGTACTTC. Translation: CASSLQQGARETQYF.